Below are 23 T cell receptor beta chains sequenced from a single sample in a study of OX40 agonist ivuxolimab in advanced cancers. Library creation used the immunoSEQ multiplex PCR assay. Not all clones reach the TCRdb copy of this immuneACCESS table, which keeps in-frame sequences only. Checked studies attribute under half of the gap to unresolved V genes and leave the rest unexplained. Across this sample there are tens of thousands of clones, with around four fifths seen only once. Jointly, the top ten make up about a tenth of the sample. Material: CD4+ or CD8+ T cells sorted from blood, obtained in a trial of the OX40 agonist ivuxolimab. These receptors were obtained from an adult with an advanced solid tumor such as melanoma, head and neck, liver or kidney cancer.

In its sample, this clone was seen a few times. This chain joins TRBV15 and TRBJ1-2, with TRBD1 matching 9 bases. Germline V lookup: CDR1 LNHNV, CDR2 YYDKDF (reference sequence). J gave up 10 bases and V 0 bases, and 6 bases lay outside the gene matches. The CDR3 spans 14 residues. The CDR3 loop is CATSRDETGGIYTF. CDR3 in DNA: TGTGCCACCAGCAGAGACGAGACAGGGGGGATCTACACCTTC.

Here the CDR3 DNA reads TGCGCCAGCAGCTTGCAGGGCCAGAGCTCTGGAAACACCATATATTTT. Its protein product is CASSLQGQSSGNTIYF. V is TRBV5-1 and J is TRBJ1-3; possible D gene TRBD1, 5 bases. CDR3 length equals 16 residues. Germline V gene lookup returns CDR1 SGHRS and CDR2 YFSETQ. V shed 1 base and J shed 0 bases, with 11 bases lying between them.

The genes are TRBV7-2 and TRBJ1-3; TRBD1 might be the D (6 bases). The ends were cut back, 5 bases at V and 2 bases at J, with 10 bases in the middle. The CDR3 covers 14 residues. Germline CDR1 SGHTA, CDR2 FQGNSA. The CDR3 coding sequence is TGTGCCAGCAGCCAGGGGACGGCTGGAAACACCATATATTTT. Its protein product is CASSQGTAGNTIYF.

The chain employs TRBV6-5 and TRBJ2-2; maybe TRBD1 (5 bases). The germline CDR1 and CDR2 sequences are MNHEY and SVGAGI. The CDR3 consists of 13 residues. V lost 4 bases, J lost 3 bases, and 6 bases lay in between. The CDR3 region has the DNA TGTGCCAGCAGTTTCAGGGACACCGGGGAGCTGTTTTTT. It encodes CASSFRDTGELFF.

V and J are TRBV21-1 and TRBJ1-6; the listed D gene, TRBD1, was not tested against the DNA. TRBV21-1 is annotated as a pseudogene. CDR3 length: 16 residues. The CDR3 DNA follows: TGTGCCAGCAGCAAAAAAAGGACAAGGTATAATTCACCCCTCCACTTT. Translated, it gives CASSKKRTRYNSPLHF.

The chain links TRBV7-2 to TRBJ2-1; D is possibly TRBD2 (5 bases). Trimming shortened V by 5 bases and J by 0 bases, and 17 bases separated the two germline ends. CDR1 is SGHTA, CDR2 FQGNSA, per germline. The CDR3 loop spans 17 amino acids. The CDR3: CASSRGLALSSYNEQFF. In nucleotides, the CDR3 is TGTGCCAGCAGCCGAGGACTTGCCCTAAGCTCCTACAATGAGCAGTTCTTC.

This chain links TRBV6-1 with TRBJ2-4, with TRBD1 matching over 7 bases. CDR1 is MNHNS and CDR2 is SASEGT in the germline V gene. The CDR3 covers 16 residues. Trimming removed 2 bases from V and 2 bases from J; junction bases left unmatched: 6. Here the CDR3 DNA reads TGTGCCAGCAGTGAACCAACAGGGGTGTCCAAAAACATTCAGTACTTC. Protein sequence: CASSEPTGVSKNIQYF.

The chain combines TRBV19 with TRBJ1-1, with D unclear. CDR1 LNHDA and CDR2 SQIVND come from the germline V gene (reference sequence). The CDR3 extends over 15 amino acids. V shed 1 base and J shed 5 bases, with 14 bases lying between them. CDR3 DNA: TGTGCCAGTAGTATAGCAGCGGGCACACGGACTGAAGCTTTCTTT. It codes for CASSIAAGTRTEAFF.

This clone was counted between two and nine times. This chain joins TRBV4-3 and TRBJ2-1; D is undetermined. V was cut by 0 bases and J by 6 bases, with 9 bases left in between. Germline V gives CDR1 LGHNA, CDR2 YSLEER. This CDR3 region has 14 residues. CDR3 in amino acids: CASSQERLFNEQFF. DNA of the CDR3: TGCGCCAGCAGCCAAGAACGCCTCTTCAATGAGCAGTTCTTC.

The chain joins TRBV7-2 to TRBJ2-6, with 10 bases aligning to TRBD2. The CDR3 runs to 18 residues. From germline, CDR1 is SGHTA and CDR2 FQGNSA. V was pared by 1 base and J by 0 bases, with 3 bases of the junction left unmatched. The CDR3 nucleotides read TGTGCCAGCAGCTTAGATAGCGGGAGGCTCTCTGGGGCCAACGTCCTGACTTTC. Its protein is CASSLDSGRLSGANVLTF.

J is TRBJ2-3 and V is TRBV4-1, with no clear D. Germline CDR1 MGHRA, CDR2 YSYEKL. The CDR3 totals 15 residues. V gave up 1 base and J gave up 0 bases, with 8 bases separating them. Here the CDR3 DNA reads TGCGCCAGCAGCCAAGTCCCCAGCAGCACAGATACGCAGTATTTT. Translated, it gives CASSQVPSSTDTQYF.

J is TRBJ2-1 and V is TRBV5-1; D is unresolved. Germline values: CDR1 SGHRS, CDR2 YFSETQ. The CDR3 sequence is 15 residues long. V was shortened by 0 bases and J by 2 bases, with 9 bases between the two germline ends. The CDR3 sequence: CASSLEGQAYNEQFF. CDR3 bases: TGCGCCAGCAGCTTGGAAGGGCAGGCCTACAATGAGCAGTTCTTC. Variable domain in full (rest from reference TRBV5-1 and TRBJ2-1): KAGVTQTPRYLIKTRGQQVTLSCSPISGHRSVSWYQQTPGQGLQFLFEYFSETQRNKGNFPGRFSGRQFSNSRSEMNVSTLELGDSALYLCASSLEGQAYNEQFFGPGTRLTVL.

This clone showed up just once. The chain uses TRBV12-5 and TRBJ1-1; 7 bases are shared with TRBD1. The germline CDR1 and CDR2 sequences are LGHNT and FRNRAP. The CDR3 sequence is 13 residues long. The ends lost 6 bases at V and 7 bases at J; junction bases unmatched: 8. Here the CDR3 reads CASGPGQRFEAFF. CDR3 DNA: TGTGCTAGTGGCCCGGGACAGAGGTTTGAAGCTTTCTTT.

This clone was detected once. This rearrangement joins TRBV4-1 to TRBJ2-7; 9 nucleotides line up with TRBD2. J gave up 2 bases and V 3 bases, and 8 bases lay outside the gene matches. This CDR3 is 16 amino acids long. Germline assignment: CDR1 MGHRA and CDR2 YSYEKL. The CDR3, as DNA: TGCGCCAGCAGCCAGGTAGCGGGAGTGCCCCCCTACGAGCAGTACTTC. Residues: CASSQVAGVPPYEQYF.

V usage is TRBV30 and J usage is TRBJ1-1; 8 bases agree with TRBD1. Looked up from germline, CDR1 is GTSNPN and CDR2 is SVGIG (reference sequence). With V trimmed by 5 bases and J by 4 bases, 6 bases remained unmatched. The CDR3 runs to 13 residues. CDR3 sequence: CAWADRGITEAFF. In DNA, the CDR3 is TGTGCCTGGGCTGACAGGGGAATCACTGAAGCTTTCTTT.

The CDR3: CASSEWGERIQYF. DNA for the CDR3: TGTGCCAGCAGTGAGTGGGGGGAACGCATTCAGTACTTC. This chain joins TRBV6-1 and TRBJ2-4, with D possibly TRBD2 on 6 matching bases. This CDR3 contains 13 residues. Germline CDR1 MNHNS, CDR2 SASEGT. Deletions cut 3 bases from V and 9 bases from J, with 12 bases between.

The chain carries TRBV5-6 and TRBJ1-2; D unresolved. The CDR3 runs 14 residues. Germline lookup yields CDR1 SGHDT and CDR2 YYEEEE. Trimming shortened V by 5 bases and J by 4 bases, and 15 bases separated the two germline ends. CDR3 DNA: TGTGCCAGCAGAACGTCGGGGTTTCTCTATGGCTACACCTTC. This encodes CASRTSGFLYGYTF.

This chain connects TRBV4-1 to TRBJ2-5; no reliable D call. The CDR3 contains 17 residues. Germline CDR1 reads MGHRA; CDR2 reads YSYEKL. With 0 bases removed from V and 7 bases from J, the gap between germline ends came to 21 bases. CDR3 loop: CASSQDLRPFERGTQYF. CDR3 nucleotide sequence: TGCGCCAGCAGCCAAGATCTTAGGCCGTTCGAGAGAGGGACCCAGTACTTC.

The J gene is TRBJ2-2, the V gene TRBV30; D gene ambiguous. V was cut by 1 base and J by 1 base, with 7 bases left in between. The V gene's germline CDR1 is GTSNPN and CDR2 SVGIG (reference sequence). The CDR3 runs to 14 residues. In DNA form, the CDR3 reads TGTGCCTGGAGTGCCCCAGGGAACACCGGGGAGCTGTTTTTT. It is translated as CAWSAPGNTGELFF.

The chain is built from TRBV10-3 and TRBJ1-6; 7 positions match TRBD1. This CDR3 contains 16 residues. Trimming cost V 2 bases and J 10 bases; bases outside gene matches: 11. Germline V gene sequence: CDR1 ENHRY, CDR2 SYGVKD. As DNA, the CDR3 is TGTGCCATCAGTGAGACAGGGAGACAGGGAGGATCACCCCTCCACTTT. Translation: CAISETGRQGGSPLHF.

CDR3 protein: CASSSPAGAGNQPQHF. DNA for the CDR3: TGTGCCAGCAGTTCCCCGGCGGGGGCCGGCAATCAGCCCCAGCATTTT. The gene calls are TRBV28 and TRBJ1-5; a weak D match, TRBD1 (6 bases). The CDR3 covers 16 residues. Germline V gene lookup returns CDR1 MDHEN and CDR2 SYDVKM. V shed 4 bases and J shed 2 bases, with 15 bases lying between them.

This chain uses TRBV5-1 with TRBJ2-3, with D perhaps matching TRBD1 (5 bases). The ends were cut back, 6 bases at V and 3 bases at J, with 14 bases in the middle. The length of the CDR3 is 14 residues. Germline V gene lookup returns CDR1 SGHRS and CDR2 YFSETQ. The CDR3 loop reads CASISGPGTDTQYF. CDR3 in DNA: TGCGCCAGCATATCAGGCCCAGGGACAGATACGCAGTATTTT.

The chain couples TRBV15 to TRBJ2-1, with 8 bases lining up with TRBD2. Germline V gene sequence: CDR1 LNHNV, CDR2 YYDKDF (reference sequence). This CDR3 region has 15 residues. V was clipped by 0 bases and J by 5 bases; unmatched bases: 3. In DNA, the CDR3 is TGTGCCACCAGCAGAGAGAAGCGGGAGAACAATGAGCAGTTCTTC. Translation: CATSREKRENNEQFF.